Presented here are 18 T cell receptor beta chains from one specimen sequenced in a study of cytomegalovirus exposure and HLA in healthy donors. PCR used 60 Vbeta primers and 13 Jbeta primers. This table comes from immunoSEQ multiplex PCR, and its TCRdb copy is limited to in-frame clones, with some not included. The table lists some 180,000 clones, approximately 81% of them singletons. The sequenced sample consisted of PBMCs. These receptors came from a man younger than 45 in good health and CMV-seropositive.

The chain uses TRBV27 and TRBJ2-7; D not certain. From germline, CDR1 is MNHEY and CDR2 SMNVEV (reference sequence). Trimming took 2 bases from V and 2 from J, leaving 10 bases between them. This CDR3 has 14 amino acids. This chain's CDR3 is CASSLVYTAYEQYF. The CDR3, as DNA: TGTGCCAGCAGTTTAGTTTACACCGCCTACGAGCAGTACTTC.

The rearrangement uses TRBV5-1 and TRBJ1-1, with 7 bases identical to TRBD1. V was clipped by 5 bases and J by 2 bases; unmatched bases: 6. The CDR3 loop spans 14 amino acids. The germline gives CDR1 SGHRS, CDR2 YFSETQ. In DNA, the CDR3 is TGCGCCAGCAGTTTTGACAGGGCTAACACTGAAGCTTTCTTT. As protein: CASSFDRANTEAFF.

A note on this clone: One end of the junction is discordant with germline, which a read error may explain. The CDR3 is CSSSSDRGRQYF. In DNA form, the CDR3 reads TGTTCCAGCAGCTCGGACAGGGGTAGGCAGTACTTC. The J gene is TRBJ2-7, the V gene TRBV7-9; TRBD1 aligns across 9 bases. Germline-derived CDR1 and CDR2 are SEHNR and FQNEAQ (reference sequence). This CDR3 has 12 residues.

This clone appeared a few times. This chain connects TRBV4-3 to TRBJ2-6; TRBD1 aligns across 9 bases. Germline-derived CDR1 and CDR2 are LGHNA and YSLEER. V lost 0 bases and J lost 4; bases outside the gene matches: 19. The CDR3 spans 22 residues. CDR3 loop: CASSQDGAPGQGFLAGANVLTF. CDR3 bases: TGCGCCAGCAGCCAAGATGGGGCTCCGGGACAGGGTTTTTTGGCCGGGGCCAACGTCCTGACTTTC.

The V call is TRBV9, the J call TRBJ1-1; TRBD1 is a possible D gene (5 bases). This CDR3 is built from 15 residues. V shed 4 bases and J shed 0 bases, with 13 bases lying between them. Germline CDR1 reads SGDLS; CDR2 reads YYNGEE. CDR3 coding DNA: TGTGCCAGCAGCCCGGGGAGGGGTTTGAACACTGAAGCTTTCTTT. Protein sequence: CASSPGRGLNTEAFF.

The CDR3: CASSWDRSYGYTF. In DNA, the CDR3 is TGTGCCAGTAGTTGGGACAGGTCCTATGGCTACACCTTC. This chain connects TRBV19 to TRBJ1-2; 8 positions match TRBD1. Trimming took 5 bases from V and 4 from J; bases not matched to a gene: 3. Looked up from germline, CDR1 is LNHDA and CDR2 is SQIVND (reference sequence). This CDR3 is 13 amino acids long. The variable domain in full, completed from reference TRBV19 and TRBJ1-2, reads DGGITQSPKYLFRKEGQNVTLSCEQNLNHDAMYWYRQDPGQGLRLIYYSQIVNDFQKGDIAEGYSVSREKKESFPLTVTSAQKNPTAFYLCASSWDRSYGYTFGSGTRLTVV.

This chain links TRBV5-5 with TRBJ2-3; 11 positions match TRBD1. CDR1 is SGHKS and CDR2 is YYEKEE in the germline V gene (reference sequence). The CDR3 loop spans 15 amino acids. V shed 7 bases, J shed 4 bases, and the junction held 8 bases outside the gene matches. CDR3 sequence: CASLPTGQGADTQYF. Written as DNA, the CDR3 is TGTGCCAGCTTACCCACGGGACAGGGGGCAGATACGCAGTATTTT.

The chain links TRBV18 to TRBJ1-1; D remains unclear. Trimming stripped 3 bases from V and 2 bases from J, with 4 bases between. The CDR3 loop spans 12 amino acids. Germline loops: CDR1 KGHSH, CDR2 LQKENI. The CDR3 region is CASSPRNTEAFF. CDR3 bases: TGTGCCAGCTCACCCAGAAACACTGAAGCTTTCTTT.

The chain uses TRBV7-8 and TRBJ2-7; the D gene is possibly TRBD1 (8 bases). V was shortened by 5 bases and J by 5 bases, with 22 bases between the two germline ends. The CDR3 totals 16 residues. CDR1 and CDR2 (germline): SGHVS, FQNEAQ. CDR3 protein: CASSPGQGLGGDEQYF. CDR3 nucleotide sequence: TGTGCCAGCAGCCCCGGACAGGGCCTGGGGGGGGACGAGCAGTACTTC.

This clone appeared a single time. The CDR3 region is CASSLLTGTPNNEQFF. In DNA form, the CDR3 reads TGCGCCAGCAGCCTTCTTACCGGGACTCCCAACAATGAGCAGTTCTTC. The genes are TRBV4-3 and TRBJ2-1, with D tentatively TRBD2 (6 bases). V dropped 4 bases and J dropped 5 bases, with 18 bases sitting between them. This CDR3 spans 16 amino acids. Per germline, CDR1 LGHNA and CDR2 YSLEER.

Concerning this clone itself: At the DNA level, this CDR3 is encoded by other sequences in the same sample as well. V and J are TRBV6-5 and TRBJ2-3; D is possibly TRBD1 (6 bases). CDR1 MNHEY and CDR2 SVGAGI come from the germline V gene. CDR3 length equals 15 residues. The V gene lost 2 bases and the J gene lost 2 bases, with 11 bases spanning the gap. The CDR3 DNA reads TGTGCCAGCAGTTACCGAGACAGGATCACAGATACGCAGTATTTT. Protein: CASSYRDRITDTQYF.

The chain has TRBV4-3 and TRBJ2-7; a weak D match, TRBD1 (6 bases). The CDR3 is made up of 16 amino acids. V was clipped by 3 bases and J by 6 bases, with 21 bases between them. Germline loops: CDR1 LGHNA, CDR2 YSLEER. The CDR3 DNA follows: TGCGCCAGCAGCCAGGGCCGGGACACGGGAATCTCCGAGCAGTACTTC. It encodes CASSQGRDTGISEQYF.

The genes are TRBV6-4 and TRBJ2-1, with TRBD2 identical over 10 bases. After removal of 0 bases from V and 8 bases from J, the junction contained 10 bases not matched to a gene. There are 17 residues in the CDR3. Germline loops: CDR1 MRHNA, CDR2 SNTAGT. In DNA, the CDR3 is TGTGCCAGCAGTGACTCCTACCCTAGCGGGAGTAAGTATGAGCAGTTCTTC. Amino acids: CASSDSYPSGSKYEQFF.

This sequence joins TRBV10-3 and TRBJ2-1; 7 nucleotides match TRBD2. CDR3 length equals 12 residues. V trimming: 3 bases; J trimming: 9 bases; junction bases outside the gene matches: 2. CDR1 ENHRY and CDR2 SYGVKD come from the germline V gene. CDR3 sequence reads: CAISDTSVEQFF. CDR3 DNA: TGTGCCATCAGTGATACTAGCGTTGAGCAGTTCTTC.

The V call is TRBV6-1, the J call TRBJ2-4; tentative D call: TRBD2 (5 bases). The CDR3 is 16 residues long. The germline V and J ends were trimmed by 4 bases and 4 bases, with 17 bases remaining between them. Germline lookup yields CDR1 MNHNS and CDR2 SASEGT. CDR3 residues: CASSAYRDTGKNIQYF. The CDR3 DNA reads TGTGCCAGCAGTGCCTATAGAGACACGGGGAAAAACATTCAGTACTTC.

This clone was seen a handful of times. The chain carries TRBV7-3 and TRBJ2-1; 11 bases align to TRBD2. This CDR3 region has 14 residues. V lost 3 bases and J lost 6; bases outside the gene matches: 1. Germline CDR1 reads SGHTA; CDR2 reads FQGTGA. The DNA of the CDR3 is TGTGCCAGCAGCTTTAGCGGGAGGGGCAATGAGCAGTTCTTC. This sequence encodes CASSFSGRGNEQFF. Full variable domain (missing parts from reference TRBV7-3 and TRBJ2-1): GAGVSQTPSNKVTEKGKYVELRCDPISGHTALYWYRQSLGQGPEFLIYFQGTGAADDSGLPNDRFFAVRPEGSVSTLKIQRTERGDSAVYLCASSFSGRGNEQFFGPGTRLTVL.

The V gene is TRBV11-2, the J gene TRBJ2-7; 9 bases line up with TRBD2. The CDR3 has 16 residues. Trimming took 2 bases from V and 5 from J; bases not matched to a gene: 10. Germline values: CDR1 SGHAT, CDR2 FQNNGV. This chain's CDR3 is CASSLSHSGSYHEQYF. CDR3 in DNA: TGTGCCAGCAGCTTATCCCATAGCGGGAGCTACCACGAGCAGTACTTC.

Turning to this clone: A junction boundary mismatches the germline segment, possibly from a read error. J is TRBJ2-2 and V is TRBV29-1, with 12 bases lining up with TRBD2. Germline-derived CDR1 and CDR2 are SQVTM and ANQGSEA. The CDR3 consists of 17 residues. CDR3 coding DNA: TGCAGCGCCGAGGGCCTAGCGGGAGGGCCCAACACCGGGGAGCCGTTTTTT. It translates to CSAEGLAGGPNTGEPFF.